A selection of T cell receptor beta chains follows, all from one sample in a study of control samples from healthy donors and cancer patients. The data were produced by immunoSEQ multiplex PCR, yet TCRdb's version contains in-frame clones alone and is incomplete. The table shows about 120,000 clones, with 80% to 90% occurring only once. The sequenced material came from blood. These receptors originate from a man aged 50-59 years in good health. Each CDR3 is given with its conserved first and last residue. The D gene is left open where the match is weak. A row's size may be missing; if present it is once, few, many or a size class.

J gene,clone size,D gene,V gene,CDR3 protein,CDR3 DNA
TRBJ2-7,NA,NA,TRBV2,CASSEGTDSYEQYF,TGTGCCAGCAGTGAAGGGACAGACTCCTACGAGCAGTACTTC
TRBJ2-5,NA,NA,TRBV9,CASIKNRGAVGTQYF,TGTGCCAGCATCAAAAACCGAGGGGCCGTGGGGACCCAGTACTTC
TRBJ1-2,NA,NA,TRBV4-1,CASSQLIRDNYGYTF,TGCGCCAGCAGCCAACTAATCCGGGACAACTATGGCTACACCTTC
TRBJ1-1,NA,NA,TRBV29-1,CSVGDRFEAFF,TGCAGCGTGGGAGACAGGTTTGAAGCTTTCTTT
TRBJ2-2,NA,TRBD1,TRBV5-1,CASSSTGGWTGELFF,TGCGCCAGCAGCTCGACAGGGGGCTGGACCGGGGAGCTGTTTTTT
TRBJ2-7,NA,NA,TRBV7-2,CASSLELVIYEQYF,TGTGCCAGCAGCTTAGAATTAGTCATCTACGAGCAGTACTTC
TRBJ2-3,few,TRBD2,TRBV14,CASSQGRLAGPPDTQYF,TGTGCCAGCAGCCAAGGGCGACTAGCGGGGCCCCCAGATACGCAGTATTTT
TRBJ1-1,NA,TRBD1,TRBV5-1,CASSPPTGANTEAFF,TGCGCCAGCAGCCCTCCCACAGGGGCGAACACTGAAGCTTTCTTT
TRBJ2-2,NA,NA,TRBV27,CASSLYPPWQAPTGELFF,TGTGCCAGCAGTTTATACCCGCCGTGGCAGGCCCCCACCGGGGAGCTGTTTTTT
TRBJ1-4,NA,TRBD1,TRBV19,CASSMDRGREKLFF,TGTGCCAGTAGTATGGACAGGGGACGCGAAAAACTGTTTTTT
TRBJ2-5,NA,NA,TRBV6-2/TRBV6-3,CASSSQGSSKTQYF,TGTGCCAGCAGTTCGCAGGGGTCCTCAAAGACCCAGTACTTC
TRBJ1-1,NA,NA,TRBV14,CASSKRGFRGTEAFF,TGTGCCAGCAGTAAAAGGGGGTTCCGGGGCACTGAAGCTTTCTTT
TRBJ2-3,NA,NA,TRBV7-2,CASSFSPSTDTQYF,TGTGCCAGCAGCTTCAGCCCTAGCACAGATACGCAGTATTTT
TRBJ1-2,NA,NA,TRBV6-2/TRBV6-3,CASSYANRNYGYTF,TGTGCCAGCAGTTATGCAAACAGGAACTATGGCTACACCTTC
TRBJ2-1,NA,TRBD2,TRBV3-1/TRBV3-2,CASSQRRGGVHEQFF,TGTGCCAGCAGCCAGAGGCGGGGGGGAGTCCATGAGCAGTTCTTC
TRBJ2-5,NA,NA,TRBV15,CATSRGRETQYF,TGTGCCACCAGTCGCGGTCGGGAGACCCAGTACTTC
TRBJ2-1,once,NA,TRBV5-8,CASSLEVGDNEQFF,TGTGCCAGCAGCTTGGAGGTCGGAGACAATGAGCAGTTCTTC
TRBJ1-1,NA,TRBD1,TRBV6-1,CASTYPEGATEAFF,TGTGCCAGCACCTACCCCGAGGGGGCCACTGAAGCTTTCTTT
TRBJ2-5,few,NA,TRBV2,CASSGFPDVGTQYF,TGTGCCAGCAGTGGTTTCCCGGACGTAGGGACCCAGTACTTC
TRBJ1-5,once,NA,TRBV19,CASSLGDNQPQHF,TGTGCCAGTAGTCTTGGAGACAATCAGCCCCAGCATTTT
TRBJ2-2,NA,TRBD2,TRBV6-6,CASSPLTSGVYTGELFF,TGTGCCAGCAGTCCTCTGACTAGCGGGGTGTACACCGGGGAGCTGTTTTTT
TRBJ2-5,NA,NA,TRBV24-1,CATSDATGNQETQYF,TGTGCCACCAGTGATGCAACAGGGAACCAAGAGACCCAGTACTTC
TRBJ1-1,NA,TRBD1,TRBV10-3,CATTQTGLETEAFF,TGTGCCACCACCCAGACAGGGCTGGAGACTGAAGCTTTCTTT
TRBJ1-2,NA,NA,TRBV12-3/TRBV12-4,CASSLAEGESYTF,TGTGCCAGCAGTTTAGCAGAGGGAGAAAGCTACACCTTC
TRBJ2-5,NA,NA,TRBV5-6,CASSAGETQYF,TGTGCCAGCAGCGCCGGGGAGACCCAGTACTTC
TRBJ1-2,NA,NA,TRBV7-9,CASSLNGLQEGRGYTF,TGTGCCAGCAGCTTAAACGGGCTCCAGGAAGGTCGGGGCTACACCTTC
TRBJ1-4,NA,NA,TRBV30,CAWSPILHRERFEKLFF,TGTGCCTGGAGTCCTATACTCCACAGGGAAAGATTTGAAAAACTGTTTTTT
TRBJ2-1,NA,NA,TRBV4-1,CASSPGTGQGNYNEQFF,TGCGCCAGCAGCCCCGGGACGGGGCAGGGGAACTACAATGAGCAGTTCTTC
TRBJ2-2,NA,NA,TRBV5-4,CASSAPAGRLYKNTGELFF,TGTGCCAGCAGCGCCCCCGCGGGACGGTTGTACAAGAACACCGGGGAGCTGTTTTTT
TRBJ2-7,NA,TRBD1,TRBV5-1,CASSPLGQGDSREQYF,TGCGCCAGCAGCCCCTTGGGACAGGGGGATAGCCGCGAGCAGTACTTC
TRBJ1-1,NA,NA,TRBV6-1,CASSESGLMNTEAFF,TGTGCCAGCAGTGAGTCCGGACTAATGAACACTGAAGCTTTCTTT
TRBJ2-6,NA,NA,TRBV5-4,CASSLYSSGANVLTF,TGTGCCAGCAGCTTGTACAGCTCTGGGGCCAACGTCCTGACTTTC
TRBJ1-1,NA,NA,TRBV16,CASSPGPPRRAFF,TGTGCCAGCAGCCCTGGACCTCCGAGGCGAGCTTTCTTT
TRBJ2-7,few,NA,TRBV7-9,CASSLLTGGVHEQYF,TGTGCCAGCAGCTTACTTACTGGTGGGGTACACGAGCAGTACTTC
TRBJ1-2,NA,NA,TRBV6-5,CATERHDTNYGYTF,TGTGCCACCGAGAGACATGATACCAACTATGGCTACACCTTC
TRBJ1-1,NA,TRBD1,TRBV5-1,CASSATGAGNTEAFF,TGCGCCAGCAGCGCGACAGGGGCAGGGAACACTGAAGCTTTCTTT
TRBJ1-1,NA,NA,TRBV7-8,CASSFQNTEAFF,TGTGCCAGCAGCTTCCAGAACACTGAAGCTTTCTTT
TRBJ2-7,NA,NA,TRBV4-1,CASSQDRVIGQYF,TGCGCCAGCAGCCAGGACCGGGTAATTGGGCAGTACTTC
TRBJ2-5,NA,NA,TRBV6-1,CASSERGETQYF,TGTGCCAGCAGTGAACGAGGGGAGACCCAGTACTTC
TRBJ1-4,NA,NA,TRBV6-5,CASTYGTPNEKLFF,TGTGCCAGCACCTACGGGACACCTAATGAAAAACTGTTTTTT
TRBJ2-2,NA,NA,TRBV7-6,CASSLRPHGGMNTGELFF,TGTGCCAGCAGCTTGAGGCCCCACGGGGGCATGAACACCGGGGAGCTGTTTTTT
TRBJ1-2,NA,NA,TRBV7-9,CASSSQLENGYTF,TGTGCCAGCAGCTCCCAGTTAGAAAATGGCTACACCTTC
TRBJ1-1,NA,NA,TRBV19,CASKGTQFLNTEAFF,TGTGCCAGTAAAGGGACCCAATTTCTGAACACTGAAGCTTTCTTT
TRBJ1-2,NA,NA,TRBV27,CASSLAGVGYGYTF,TGTGCCAGCAGTTTGGCGGGGGTAGGCTATGGCTACACCTTC
TRBJ1-2,NA,TRBD1,TRBV6-5,CASLDRGGTYGYTF,TGTGCCAGCCTGGACAGGGGAGGTACCTATGGCTACACCTTC
TRBJ1-5,NA,NA,TRBV19,CASSRKGVQPQHF,TGTGCCAGTAGTAGAAAAGGGGTGCAGCCCCAGCATTTT
TRBJ2-3,NA,NA,TRBV6-4,CASSDSRGNTDTQYF,TGTGCCAGCAGTGACTCCCGGGGAAACACAGATACGCAGTATTTT
TRBJ1-2,NA,NA,TRBV27,CASGLRYYGYTF,TGTGCTTCAGGGCTCCGCTACTATGGCTACACCTTC
TRBJ2-7,NA,TRBD1,TRBV3-1/TRBV3-2,CASSRLWDSYEQYF,TGTGCCAGCAGCCGCCTATGGGACAGCTACGAGCAGTACTTC
TRBJ2-1,NA,TRBD2,TRBV7-2,CASSKSSGTSNEQFF,TGTGCCAGCAGCAAGAGCAGCGGGACTAGCAATGAGCAGTTCTTC
TRBJ2-7,NA,TRBD1,TRBV10-2,CASSESGRGLSYEQYF,TGCGCCAGCAGTGAGTCTGGCAGGGGGCTCTCCTACGAGCAGTACTTC
TRBJ1-6,NA,TRBD1,TRBV18,CASSPSDRGHNSPLHF,TGTGCCAGCTCACCATCGGACAGGGGGCACAATTCACCCCTCCACTTT
TRBJ2-2,NA,NA,TRBV24-1,CATSDLPDDANTGELFF,TGTGCCACCAGTGATTTGCCGGACGACGCGAACACCGGGGAGCTGTTTTTT
TRBJ1-6,many,TRBD1,TRBV12-3/TRBV12-4,CASSRDSESPLHF,TGTGCCAGCAGTCGGGACAGTGAGTCACCCCTCCACTTT
TRBJ1-1,NA,NA,TRBV2,CASSESTRGIDEAFF,TGTGCCAGCAGTGAAAGTACCCGAGGGATTGATGAAGCTTTCTTT
TRBJ2-7,NA,NA,TRBV3-1/TRBV3-2,CASSQDPTGRSPYEQYF,TGTGCCAGCAGCCAAGACCCGACGGGGCGAAGTCCCTACGAGCAGTACTTC